This T cell receptor (beta chain) was identified during a study of T cell changes during pregnancy in multiple sclerosis. This CDR3 contains 17 residues. V shed 5 bases and J 2 bases; nucleotides not matched to a gene: 7. Germline assignment: CDR1 SGHTA and CDR2 FQGNSA. The table came from immunoSEQ multiplex PCR; TCRdb's copy has only in-frame clones and leaves some out. Among approximately 20,000 clones, approximately 90% were seen once, and the ten largest hold about 0.67%. V is TRBV7-2 and J is TRBJ2-3, with 13 nucleotides matching TRBD2. Specimen: CD4+ T cells from peripheral blood mononuclear cells, collected in the third trimester of pregnancy. This TCR was sampled from a female donor with multiple sclerosis, enrolled in a pregnancy study. CDR3 in DNA: TGTGCCAGCAGCCTAAGACTAGCGGGGGGACTCACAGATACGCAGTATTTT. Translated, it gives CASSLRLAGGLTDTQYF.